This TCR beta chain is drawn from a study of graft-versus-host responses after intestinal transplantation. Study details: Multivisceral, liver-intestinal, or isolated intestinal grafts went to recipients. Induction with anti-thymocyte globulin, then tacrolimus and steroids for three to four years, was given to all recipients. Overall study findings and caveats: Recipient marrow showed GvH clones, some seen first in ileum or blood. Allograft clonal ratios (graft-versus-host to host-versus-graft) were high in patients who had graft-donor T cell macrochimerism.

This CDR3 region has 13 residues. CDR1 is SGDLS, CDR2 YYNGEE, per germline. Trimming at V came to 4 bases and at J to 8 bases, leaving 7 bases not matched to a gene. As to this clone: Antigen unknown.

Sequencing used immunoSEQ multiplex PCR; TCRdb keeps in-frame clones, though not all of them. The profile shows some 27,000 clones, over 85% of them singletons. The receptor was isolated from a human patient who received an intestinal transplant, so some T cells may come from the graft donor. The chain joins TRBV9 to TRBJ1-2; TRBD1 matches 8 bases. The starting material was PBMCs, obtained 18 days after transplant. The CDR3 nucleotides read TGTGCCAGCAGCTCAGGACAGGGTGGAGGCTACACCTTC. Encoded protein: CASSSGQGGGYTF.